This TCR beta chain was documented in a study of T cell responses to AZD1222 COVID-19 vaccine. For the study at large: Second-dose timings of about 4 or about 12 weeks were pooled. Study results and limitations: Repertoire sampling happened only post peak T cell response. Within unmutated variant regions lay the reported targets of nearly half of spike-specific TCRs. Vaccine-associated CD4 TCRs ranged over spike, dominating at 160-218 and 743-854.

Concerning this clone: The antigen is unknown.

With 3 bases clipped from V and 7 bases from J, the junction kept 7 bases outside the gene matches. This CDR3 has 14 residues. Per germline, CDR1 MRHNA and CDR2 SNTAGT. Only in-frame clones appear in the TCRdb table, and some are missing; sequencing was by immunoSEQ multiplex PCR. The sample holds roughly 200,000 clones, around 90% seen once. The V and J genes are TRBV6-4 and TRBJ1-2; TRBD1 agrees at 8 bases. Sequenced material: peripheral blood, taken on day 0 of AZD1222 vaccination. The origin of this receptor is an adult in good health. For the CDR3, the DNA is TGTGCCAGCAGTGATCGGACAGGGTCCGGTGGCTACACCTTC. It specifies CASSDRTGSGGYTF.